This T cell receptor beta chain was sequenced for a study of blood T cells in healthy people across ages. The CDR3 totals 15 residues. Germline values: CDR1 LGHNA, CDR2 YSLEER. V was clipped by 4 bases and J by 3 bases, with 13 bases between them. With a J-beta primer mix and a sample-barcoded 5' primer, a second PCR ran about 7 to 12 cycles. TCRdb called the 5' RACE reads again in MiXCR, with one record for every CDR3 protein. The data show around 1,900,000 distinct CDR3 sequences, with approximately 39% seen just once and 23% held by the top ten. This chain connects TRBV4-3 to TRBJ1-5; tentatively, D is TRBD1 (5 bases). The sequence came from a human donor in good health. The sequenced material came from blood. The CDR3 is CASSLYRDHNQPQHF. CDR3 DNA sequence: TGCGCCAGCAGCCTCTACCGGGACCACAATCAGCCCCAGCATTTT.